One sample yielded the 23 T cell receptor beta chains listed below, sequenced in a study of blood T cells in healthy people across ages. For the second PCR, which ran for about 7 to 11 cycles, a sample-barcoded 5' primer and a J-beta primer mix were used. A single record per CDR3 protein comes from TCRdb applying MiXCR to the 5' RACE reads. This sample has about 780,000 distinct CDR3 sequences; around half occur once, and the top ten carry about a sixth. Sample: blood. The receptors stem from an older man in good health.

This clonotype was seen repeatedly, ten times or more. The gene calls are TRBV20-1 and TRBJ2-1; 10 bases are shared with TRBD2. CDR1 is DFQATT, CDR2 SNEGSKA, per germline (reference sequence). The V and J ends lost 4 bases and 9 bases, in that order; junction bases with no gene match: 6. This CDR3 is 13 amino acids long. The CDR3 is CSATGTSASEQFF. DNA for the CDR3: TGCAGTGCTACCGGGACTAGCGCGAGTGAGCAGTTCTTC.

The chain has TRBV7-2 and TRBJ2-5, with D tentatively TRBD1 (6 bases). Germline V lookup: CDR1 SGHTA, CDR2 FQGNSA. The CDR3 has 15 residues. The ends were cut back, 5 bases at V and 2 bases at J, with 15 bases in the middle. CDR3 sequence: CASSIKQGLQETQYF. CDR3 DNA: TGTGCCAGCAGCATAAAACAGGGTTTACAAGAGACCCAGTACTTC.

The chain employs TRBV3-1 and TRBJ2-3, with TRBD2 matching over 14 bases. This CDR3 region has 17 residues. V was clipped by 0 bases and J by 6 bases; unmatched bases: 5. The germline CDR1 and CDR2 sequences are LGHDT and YNNKEL (reference sequence). CDR3 DNA: TGTGCCAGCAGCCAAGAAGGACTAGCGGGAGGTTACGATACGCAGTATTTT. Protein product: CASSQEGLAGGYDTQYF.

This clonotype was counted many times. The chain combines TRBV12-3 or TRBV12-4 with TRBJ1-6, with D possibly matching TRBD1 (5 bases). Trimming took off 8 bases at V and 3 bases at J, with 11 bases between the two ends. The CDR3 extends over 14 amino acids. The CDR3 loop is CASGTQDYNSPLHF. The CDR3, as DNA: TGTGCCAGCGGAACACAGGACTATAATTCACCCCTCCACTTT.

This clonotype was seen more than once but under ten times. The J gene is TRBJ2-7, the V gene TRBV29-1, with D possibly being TRBD1 (6 bases). Trimming took off 5 bases at V and 2 bases at J, with 13 bases between the two ends. Germline assignment: CDR1 SQVTM and CDR2 ANQGSEA. The CDR3 consists of 13 residues. The CDR3 loop reads CSVSKGVAYEQYF. CDR3 DNA: TGCAGCGTTTCAAAGGGGGTAGCCTACGAGCAGTACTTC.

This clonotype was seen a handful of times. V and J are TRBV28 and TRBJ2-3; either TRBD1 or TRBD2 may supply D (5 bases each). In germline, CDR1 is MDHEN, CDR2 SYDVKM. The CDR3 is 14 amino acids. Trimming took 5 bases from V and 2 from J, leaving 11 bases between them. The CDR3 nucleotides are TGTGCCAGCAGTCCCGGGACCATCACAGATACGCAGTATTTT. Amino acid sequence: CASSPGTITDTQYF. Based on the CDR3 plus reference TRBV28 and TRBJ2-3, the full variable domain is DVKVTQSSRYLVKRTGEKVFLECVQDMDHENMFWYRQDPGLGLRLIYFSYDVKMKEKGDIPEGYSVSREKKERFSLILESASTNQTSMYLCASSPGTITDTQYFGPGTRLTVL.

The chain recombines TRBV12-3 or TRBV12-4 with TRBJ1-1; a weak D match, TRBD1 (6 bases). Trimming cost V 5 bases and J 5 bases, with 15 bases left between them. The CDR3 contains 14 residues. This chain's CDR3 is CASSRRGTGTEAFF. DNA of the CDR3: TGTGCCAGCAGTCGCAGGGGCACGGGGACTGAAGCTTTCTTT.

The chain's CDR3 is CASSLPGGARGTQYF. As DNA, the CDR3 is TGTGCCAGCAGTTTACCAGGGGGCGCGAGAGGGACCCAGTACTTC. This chain links TRBV28 with TRBJ2-5; 8 bases align to TRBD1. CDR3 size: 15 residues. Germline V gene sequence: CDR1 MDHEN, CDR2 SYDVKM. Trimming removed 2 bases from V and 7 bases from J; junction bases left unmatched: 9.

There are a few counts of this clonotype. This chain links TRBV15 with TRBJ2-2; perhaps TRBD2 as D (5 bases). V lost 1 base and J lost 1, with 7 bases in between. The CDR3 loop spans 15 amino acids. Germline assignment: CDR1 LNHNV and CDR2 YYDKDF (reference sequence). The CDR3 nucleotides are TGTGCCACCAGCAGAGGGACTGGGAACACCGGGGAGCTGTTTTTT. It yields the protein CATSRGTGNTGELFF.

The CDR3: CASSQDLTGQSSYNEQFF. CDR3 DNA sequence: TGTGCCAGCAGCCAAGATCTAACGGGGCAGAGCTCCTACAATGAGCAGTTCTTC. This chain uses TRBV3-1 with TRBJ2-1; D may match TRBD1 or TRBD2 (5 bases each). The CDR3 extends over 18 amino acids. The germline V and J ends were trimmed by 0 bases and 0 bases, with 15 bases remaining between them. CDR1 and CDR2 from the germline V gene are LGHDT and YNNKEL (reference sequence).

The chain couples TRBV5-1 to TRBJ2-7; the match to TRBD2 covers 13 bases. Trimming at V came to 2 bases and at J to 5 bases, leaving 1 base not matched to a gene. The CDR3 sequence is 14 residues long. Germline values: CDR1 SGHRS, CDR2 YFSETQ. CDR3 in DNA: TGCGCCAGCAGCTTAGGGACTAGCGGGGACGAGCAGTACTTC. It translates to CASSLGTSGDEQYF.

The CDR3 region is CAISESGRADTQYF. The CDR3 DNA is TGTGCCATCAGTGAGTCCGGTAGAGCAGATACGCAGTATTTT. V usage is TRBV10-3 and J usage is TRBJ2-3; no clear D gene. CDR3 size: 14 residues. V lost 0 bases and J lost 4, with 8 bases in between. Per germline, CDR1 ENHRY and CDR2 SYGVKD.

The chain carries TRBV6-1 and TRBJ1-4; D is perhaps TRBD1 (6 bases). The CDR3 length is 15 residues. CDR1 and CDR2 (germline): MNHNS, SASEGT. Trimming stripped 2 bases from V and 4 bases from J, with 11 bases between. CDR3 DNA: TGTGCCAGCAGTGAATGGAGGGGGAATAATGAAAAACTGTTTTTT. Its translation: CASSEWRGNNEKLFF.

The chain employs TRBV6-2 or TRBV6-3 and TRBJ2-7; the D call may be TRBD1 or TRBD2 (5 bases each). Germline V lookup: CDR1 MNHEY, CDR2 SVGEGT. The CDR3 runs to 15 residues. V was trimmed by 2 bases and J by 0 bases, leaving 11 bases between them. CDR3 sequence reads: CASSYDGTVSYEQYF. CDR3 in DNA: TGTGCCAGCAGTTACGACGGGACGGTCTCCTACGAGCAGTACTTC.

The V and J genes are TRBV5-1 and TRBJ2-7; D is perhaps TRBD1 (6 bases). V was pared by 0 bases and J by 2 bases, with 12 bases between. This CDR3 is built from 15 residues. Germline V gene data show CDR1 as SGHRS and CDR2 as YFSETQ. CDR3 region: CASSLAGTPPYEQYF. CDR3 bases: TGCGCCAGCAGCTTGGCCGGGACACCACCCTACGAGCAGTACTTC.

The chain employs TRBV20-1 and TRBJ2-1; possibly TRBD1 for D (6 bases). Germline CDR1 is DFQATT and CDR2 is SNEGSKA (reference sequence). There are 17 residues in the CDR3. V lost 5 bases to trimming and J lost 13 bases, with 33 bases between them. The CDR3 bases are TGCAGTGCTTCTCCCGGGACACTAACCCGTATCCAAGAGACCCAGTTCTTC. Encoded protein: CSASPGTLTRIQETQFF.

V is TRBV27 and J is TRBJ2-7; 7 bases map to TRBD1. Germline V lookup: CDR1 MNHEY, CDR2 SMNVEV (reference sequence). This CDR3 contains 16 residues. The V and J ends lost 4 bases and 4 bases, in that order; junction bases with no gene match: 13. DNA of the CDR3: TGTGCCAGCAGTTCCCTAAACCGAGACAGGGATTACGAGCAGTACTTC. The encoded protein is CASSSLNRDRDYEQYF.

Only a few counts were recorded for this clonotype. The genes are TRBV6-6 and TRBJ1-2, with D possibly TRBD1 on 6 matching bases. The CDR3 loop spans 12 amino acids. V lost 10 bases and J lost 0, with 9 bases in between. Germline V gives CDR1 MNHNY, CDR2 SVGAGI (reference sequence). The CDR3 bases are TGTGCCAACAGGGTGCCTAACTATGGCTACACCTTC. It codes for CANRVPNYGYTF.

This sequence joins TRBV24-1 and TRBJ2-2, with 9 bases aligning to TRBD2. CDR1 and CDR2 (germline): KGHDR, SFDVKD. Unmatched junction bases numbered 1, after V lost 5 bases and J lost 4 bases. CDR3 length: 14 amino acids. The CDR3 DNA sequence: TGTGCCACCAGTGCAGCGGGAGGCACCGGGGAGCTGTTTTTT. Residues: CATSAAGGTGELFF.

This clonotype was picked up a small number of times. The genes are TRBV6-5 and TRBJ2-7, with no clear D. Trimming removed 0 bases from V and 6 bases from J, with 9 bases in between. Germline loops: CDR1 MNHEY, CDR2 SVGAGI. CDR3 size: 13 residues. The CDR3 coding sequence is TGTGCCAGCAGTTACTCTATAGGAAGCGAGCAGTACTTC. Encoded protein: CASSYSIGSEQYF.

This clonotype came up once. The V gene is TRBV27, the J gene TRBJ2-7, with D unclear. The germline V gene has CDR1 MNHEY and CDR2 SMNVEV (reference sequence). V lost 3 bases and J 7 bases, leaving 16 bases between the germline ends. The CDR3 totals 14 residues. The CDR3 region is CASSFRLLNGEQYF. The CDR3 DNA reads as TGTGCCAGCAGTTTCCGACTCCTGAACGGTGAGCAGTACTTC.

V is TRBV29-1 and J is TRBJ2-5; D uncertain. Germline V CDR1 and CDR2: SQVTM, ANQGSEA. V was cut by 8 bases and J by 5 bases, with 18 bases left in between. The CDR3 sequence is 13 residues long. The CDR3 is CSMVESSLETQYF. The CDR3 bases are TGCAGCATGGTTGAGTCGAGTTTGGAGACCCAGTACTTC.

This clonotype occurred a few times. The chain uses TRBV9 and TRBJ2-4; TRBD2 matches 15 bases. The last part of the DNA fits TRBJ2-7 better; the J call may be wrong. CDR1 and CDR2 (germline): SGDLS, YYNGEE. CDR3 size: 16 residues. The DNA of the CDR3 is TGTGCCAGCAGCGTATATGGGACTAGCGGGAGGAACGAGCAGTACTTC. Translated: CASSVYGTSGRNEQYF.